There are a few counts of the clone carrying this T cell receptor beta chain. Its antigen is not known. Time point of the sample: newly diagnosed GD, antithyroid drugs for less than 3 months. Researchers made the TCR library from RNA that was extracted from PBMCs. Xi'an, China, was home to the endocrinology department that provided patients. This CDR3 region has 17 residues. Looked up from germline, CDR1 is SGHVS and CDR2 is FNYEAQ. V dropped 3 bases and J dropped 0 bases, with 16 bases sitting between them. These data come from a study of regulatory T cells in long-lasting Graves disease. Study-level findings and limits: In persistent patients, shared public clonotypes (approximately 3,000) outnumbered those in new patients (almost 1,000). Repertoires from persistent disease leaned toward TRBV28, TRBJ1-2 and TRBJ2-5.

Construction of the TCR beta libraries employed iRepertoire HTBI primers in conjunction with Arm-PCR of CDR3 regions. As originally analysed: Taken together, the samples had fewer than 70 TRBV and 14 TRBJ segments identified. MiXCR, applied by TCRdb to the multiplex PCR reads, yields one record per CDR3 protein. In this record, the V and J calls reflect TCRdb's handling and not the investigators' own analysis. The top ten clones hold 9.5% to 12% of a sample with roughly 420,000 distinct CDR3 sequences, about 16% of them seen once. The data were also submitted as part of a second study, on T cells in Graves' hyperthyroidism and ophthalmopathy.

This TCR derives from a woman between 25 and 40 years old with Graves disease. The rearrangement links TRBV7-6 to TRBJ2-3; possible D gene TRBD2, 5 bases. This material consisted of peripheral blood mononuclear cells (PBMCs), taken at new diagnosis, from a patient treated with antithyroid drugs. As DNA, the CDR3 is TGTGCCAGCAGCTTGAGGGAGCCCGGCTCTAGCACAGATACGCAGTATTTT. Its translation is CASSLREPGSSTDTQYF.